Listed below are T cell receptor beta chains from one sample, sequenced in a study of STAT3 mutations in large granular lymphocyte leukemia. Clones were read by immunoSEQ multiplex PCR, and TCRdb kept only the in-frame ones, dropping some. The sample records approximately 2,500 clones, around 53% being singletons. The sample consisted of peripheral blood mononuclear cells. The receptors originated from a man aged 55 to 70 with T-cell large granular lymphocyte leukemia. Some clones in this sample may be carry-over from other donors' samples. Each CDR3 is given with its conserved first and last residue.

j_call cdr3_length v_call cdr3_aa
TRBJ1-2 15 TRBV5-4 CASSLSTGLHHGYTF
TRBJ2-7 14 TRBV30 CAWSRQGIPYEQYF
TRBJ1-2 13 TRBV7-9 CASSLGRAYGYTF
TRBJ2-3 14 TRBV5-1 CASSFAQGADTQYF
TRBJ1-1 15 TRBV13 CASSSGGQMNTEAFF
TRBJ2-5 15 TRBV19 CASSIDRGRRETQYF
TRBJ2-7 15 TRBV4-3 CASSPHSLGLGEQYF
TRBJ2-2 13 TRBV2 CASSESGTGELFF
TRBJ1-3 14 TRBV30 CAWRGTGFYGTIYF
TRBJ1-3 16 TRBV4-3 CASSQSRAVAGNTIYF
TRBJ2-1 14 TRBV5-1 CASSLVPAYNEQFF
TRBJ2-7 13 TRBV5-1 CASSLDRAYEQYF
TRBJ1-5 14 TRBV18 CASSPAGSNQPQHF
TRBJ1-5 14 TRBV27 CASSPGYSNQPQHF
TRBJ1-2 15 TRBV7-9 CASSLVYRNDYGYTF
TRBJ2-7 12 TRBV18 CASSPDREKQYF
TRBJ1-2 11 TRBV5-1 CASSLAGTITF
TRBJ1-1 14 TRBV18 CASSPINPYTEAFF
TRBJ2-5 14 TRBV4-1 CASSQDLGGETQYF
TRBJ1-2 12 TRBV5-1 CASSRDSYGYTF
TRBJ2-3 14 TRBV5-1 CASRGLLLTDTQYF
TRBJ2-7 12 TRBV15 CATSREGGEQYF
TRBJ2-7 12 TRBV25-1 CASSGGPWEQYF
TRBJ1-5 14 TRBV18 CASSRIGGRQPQHF
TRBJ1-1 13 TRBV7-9 CASSSQGGTEAFF
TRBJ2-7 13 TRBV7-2 CASSSTGGRPQYF
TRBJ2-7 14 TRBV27 CASSLNRGSYEQYF
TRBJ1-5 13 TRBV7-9 CAVGQVGGQPQHF
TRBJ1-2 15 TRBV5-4 CASSSESTGIDGYTF
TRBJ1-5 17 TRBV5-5 CASSLTGLGYSNQPQHF
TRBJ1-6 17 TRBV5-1 CASSLRQGSSYNSPLHF
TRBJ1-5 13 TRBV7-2 CASSQEQNQPQHF
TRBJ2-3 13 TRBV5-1 CASRHGPTDTQYF
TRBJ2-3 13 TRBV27 CASSPYSTDTQYF
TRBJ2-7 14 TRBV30 CAWSEGRARYEQYF
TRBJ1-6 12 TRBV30 CAWSPDTSPLHF
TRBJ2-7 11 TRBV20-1 CSAYNLYEQYF
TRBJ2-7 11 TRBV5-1 CATTGKGEQYF
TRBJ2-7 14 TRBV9 CASSLGLAGGKQYF
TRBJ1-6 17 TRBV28 CASNLGGASSYNSPLHF
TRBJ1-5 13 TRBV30 CAWSVGDNQPQHF
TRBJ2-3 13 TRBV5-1 CASSSKITDTQYF
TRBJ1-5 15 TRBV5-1 CASSLAGSGGQPQHF
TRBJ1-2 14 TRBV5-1 CASSPGQGGYGYTF
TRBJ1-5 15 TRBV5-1 CASSLGQTSDQPQHF
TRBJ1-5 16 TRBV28 CASSFGGRGGNQPQHF
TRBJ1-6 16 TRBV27 CASSPLVHRGGSPLHF
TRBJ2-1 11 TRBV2 CASSYDNEQFF
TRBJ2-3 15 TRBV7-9 CASSFRDPNTDTQYF
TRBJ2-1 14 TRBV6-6 CASSPGPEGDEQFF
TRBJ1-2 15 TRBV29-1 CSSTTGALGSYGYTF
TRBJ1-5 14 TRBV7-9 CASSLRGSNQPQHF
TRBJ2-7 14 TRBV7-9 CASSSRTGSDEQYF
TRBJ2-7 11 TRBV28 CASKVGYEQYF
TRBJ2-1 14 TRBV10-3 CAISEKRGPNEQFF
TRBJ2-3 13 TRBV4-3 CASSQVRGGTQYF
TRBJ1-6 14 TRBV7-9 CASSFRRTNSPLHF
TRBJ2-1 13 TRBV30 CAWMRAAGNEQFF
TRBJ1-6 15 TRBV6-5 CASSYSGTPTSPLHF
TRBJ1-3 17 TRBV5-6 CASSLLGGQSSGNTIYF